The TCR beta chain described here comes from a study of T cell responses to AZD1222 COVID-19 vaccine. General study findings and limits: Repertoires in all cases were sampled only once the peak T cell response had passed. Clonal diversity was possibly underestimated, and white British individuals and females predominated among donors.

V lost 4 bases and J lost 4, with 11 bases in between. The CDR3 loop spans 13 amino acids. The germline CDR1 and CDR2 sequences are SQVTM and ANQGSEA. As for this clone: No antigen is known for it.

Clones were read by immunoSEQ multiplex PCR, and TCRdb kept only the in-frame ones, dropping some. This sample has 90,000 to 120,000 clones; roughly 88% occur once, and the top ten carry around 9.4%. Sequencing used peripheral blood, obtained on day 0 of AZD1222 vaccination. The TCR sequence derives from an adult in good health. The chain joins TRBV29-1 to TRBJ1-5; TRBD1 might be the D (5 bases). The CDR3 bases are TGCAGCGTTGTAGGGGATTGGAATCAGCCCCAGCATTTT. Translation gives CSVVGDWNQPQHF.